This TCR beta chain derives from a study of human CD8 memory T cell subsets. In regard to this clonotype: Its specificity is not known.

Study-wide results and caveats: Chao1 estimates pointed to stem-like memory T cells having more diversity than precursor exhausted T cells did. Stem-like memory and precursor exhausted T cell repertoires showed minimal mutual overlap.

A UMI-labeled 5' RACE approach was the method that produced the TCR beta libraries. TCRdb re-analyzed the 5' RACE reads; it lists each CDR3 protein once, without DNA. In total, the table holds about 4,800 distinct CDR3 sequences. The germline V gene encodes CDR1 LGHNA and CDR2 YNFKEQ. The CDR3 is made up of 16 amino acids. The rearrangement joins TRBV4-2 to TRBJ2-7; TCRdb calls TRBD2, which cannot be checked without DNA. The receptor was derived from a human donor in good health. The sequencing input was CD8+ effector memory T cells (TEM) sorted from PBMCs. The subset here: effector memory CD8 T cells, CCR7- CD45RO+ CD95+. The CDR3 is CASSQEMGLEAYEQYF.